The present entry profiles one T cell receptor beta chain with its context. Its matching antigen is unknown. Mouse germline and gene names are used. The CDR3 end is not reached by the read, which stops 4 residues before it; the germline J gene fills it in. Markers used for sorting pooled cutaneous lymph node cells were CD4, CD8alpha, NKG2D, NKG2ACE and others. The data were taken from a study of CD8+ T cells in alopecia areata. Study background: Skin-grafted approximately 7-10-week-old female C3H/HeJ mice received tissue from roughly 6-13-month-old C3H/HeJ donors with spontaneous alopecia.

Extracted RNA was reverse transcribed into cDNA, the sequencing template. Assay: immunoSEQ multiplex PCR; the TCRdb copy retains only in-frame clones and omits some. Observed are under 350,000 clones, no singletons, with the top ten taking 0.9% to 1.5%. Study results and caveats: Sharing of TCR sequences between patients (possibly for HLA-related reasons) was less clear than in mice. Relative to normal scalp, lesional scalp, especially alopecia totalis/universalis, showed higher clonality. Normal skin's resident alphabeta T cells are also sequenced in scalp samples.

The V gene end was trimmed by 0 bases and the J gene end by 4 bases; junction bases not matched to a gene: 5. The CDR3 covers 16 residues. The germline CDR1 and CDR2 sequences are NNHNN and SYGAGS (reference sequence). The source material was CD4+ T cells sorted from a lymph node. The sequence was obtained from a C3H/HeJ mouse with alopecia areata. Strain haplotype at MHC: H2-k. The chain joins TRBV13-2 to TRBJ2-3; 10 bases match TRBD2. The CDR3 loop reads CASGDAGWGGPETLYF. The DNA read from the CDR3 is TGTGCCAGCGGTGATGCTGGCTGGGGGGGCCCAGAA.